This TCR beta chain originates from a study of regulatory dendritic cells for organ transplantation (dated by TCRdb to 2015 to 2018). With respect to the entire study: To make regulatory dendritic cells, monocytes were cultured with vitamin D3 on days 0 and 4, plus IL-10 on day 4. On day 6, LPS was added to the DC cultures so that the response of the DCs to a potent maturation-inducing agent could be evaluated. Before and after allostimulation with regulatory or mature dendritic cells, TCRbeta repertoires were sequenced from sorted naive and memory CD4+ and CD8+ T cells. General conclusions and limits of the study: In both subjects, allostimulation led to expansion of memory CD8+ clones, though the expansion induced by regulatory dendritic cells appeared to be more limited than that induced by mature dendritic cells. Among the resting subsets, the most alloreactive TCR clonotypes were found in memory CD8+ T cells. Only two subjects were sequenced, and considerable between-individual heterogeneity in the alloreactive memory CD8+ T cell pool was noted by the authors. The repertoires of naive CD4+ and CD8+ T cells were highly diverse, while memory cell repertoires were less diverse, with memory CD8+ cells being the most oligoclonal.

Of note for this clone: The specificity of this receptor is unknown. Per-base quality was not reported, and no clone a single base away is much larger than it.

Sorted T cell subsets were CFSE-labeled and co-cultured for 4 to 5 days with allogeneic regulatory or mature dendritic cells at a 1:10 DC:T ratio. FACS was used to sort CD4+ or CD8+ cells into naive T cells, defined as CD45RA+, and memory T cells, defined as CD45RO+. The T cells used for TCR sequencing were obtained from a couple of healthy control subjects. The Qiagen DNeasy Blood & Tissue Kit was used to extract genomic DNA. V sheds 2 bases and J sheds 1 base, leaving 16 bases between their ends. Based on the germline V gene (reference sequence), the CDR1 and CDR2 sequences are SGHKS and YYEKEE. Counted from cysteine to phenylalanine, this CDR3 has 17 amino acids. Only the CDR3 part of the read is kept: 51 bases, read in frame from the first base. Multiplexed two-step PCR with Vbeta-specific forward primers and Jbeta-specific reverse primers was used to amplify TCRbeta CDR3 regions. Through the immunoSEQ service, the TCRbeta libraries were run on an Illumina instrument for sequencing. The original methods were these. V, D and J genes were assigned using IMGT annotation, and counts were corrected for multiplex PCR bias using synthetic CDR3 analogues. Repertoire clonality was computed in the immunoSEQ Analyzer as one minus normalized Shannon entropy. Fisher's exact test with Benjamini-Hochberg false discovery rate control was used to define clonal expansion, with two-tailed P<0.01. TCRdb limited this immuneACCESS table to in-frame rearrangements with V and J called. A share of clones is missing; checked studies link under half to unresolved V genes, and the rest is unexplained. V, J and clone size derive from that table, while D and trimming were established from the DNA sequence. The sample table shows more than 15,000 clones, and roughly four fifths are seen once. The ten biggest clones cover 3.2% of the sample.

The TCR originated in a human donor in good health. The sequenced sample consisted of memory CD4+ T cells from blood cultured with regulatory dendritic cells. Per the publication, the cell subset or site label means: CD45RO+ memory T cells. The sequence links TRBV5-5 to TRBJ1-3, with the identity of the D gene unclear. This receptor carries the CDR3 CASSLRSSLLSGNTIYF. The DNA sequence is as follows: TGTGCCAGCAGCTTACGCAGCTCTCTTTTGTCTGGAAACACCATATATTTT.